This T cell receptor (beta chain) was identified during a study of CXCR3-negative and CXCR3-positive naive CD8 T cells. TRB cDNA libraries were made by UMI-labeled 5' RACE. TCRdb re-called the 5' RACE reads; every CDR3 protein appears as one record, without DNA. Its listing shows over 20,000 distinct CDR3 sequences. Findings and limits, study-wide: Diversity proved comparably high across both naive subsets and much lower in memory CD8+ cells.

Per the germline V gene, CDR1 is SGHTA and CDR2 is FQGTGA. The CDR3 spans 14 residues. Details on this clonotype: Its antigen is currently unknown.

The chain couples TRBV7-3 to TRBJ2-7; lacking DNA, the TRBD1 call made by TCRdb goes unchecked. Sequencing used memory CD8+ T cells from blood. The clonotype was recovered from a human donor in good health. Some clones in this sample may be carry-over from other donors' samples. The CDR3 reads CASSWTGPDGEQYF.